This entry features one TCR beta chain sequence. The primer mix had 60 Vbeta and 13 Jbeta primers. The data were produced by immunoSEQ multiplex PCR, yet TCRdb's version contains in-frame clones alone and is incomplete. The sample lists about 160,000 clones, roughly 80% occurring once. Between the trimmed V and J ends, which lost 3 bases and 0 bases, there was a span of 6 bases. This CDR3 comprises 14 residues. The V gene's germline CDR1 is MNHNS and CDR2 SASEGT. The data belong to a study of cytomegalovirus exposure and HLA in healthy donors. V usage is TRBV6-1 and J usage is TRBJ1-5; D not certain. The origin of this receptor is a woman aged 50 to 65 in good health and CMV-seronegative. Input material: PBMCs. The CDR3 region is CASSDNFSNQPQHF. Written as DNA, the CDR3 is TGTGCCAGCAGTGACAACTTTAGCAATCAGCCCCAGCATTTT.